This T cell receptor beta chain came from a study of CD8+ T cells in alopecia areata. In the study overall: Scoring treated patients' severity relied on the percentage of scalp area affected. General observations from the study: Between patients, shared TCR sequences were less clear than in mice. This was possibly due in part to HLA diversity in the patient population.

This clone has a handful of counts. No antigen is known for it. Extracted RNA was reverse transcribed into cDNA, the sequencing template. Measured with immunoSEQ multiplex PCR; TCRdb has only the in-frame clones, and not every one. The data show some 210,000 clones, 66% seen once. In germline, CDR1 is SGHRS, CDR2 YFSETQ. V dropped 4 bases and J dropped 6; count of bases not matched to a gene: 3. The CDR3 is made up of 14 amino acids. Indicated treatment: oral pan-JAK inhibitor, 5-10 mg twice daily. The TCR comes from a human donor with alopecia areata. The rearrangement joins TRBV5-1 to TRBJ1-4, with TRBD1 matching over 10 bases. The source was CD4+ T cells sorted from blood, collected at week 44, from a patient treated with tofacitinib. DNA of the CDR3: TGCGCCAGCAGCCAGGGACAGGGGCATGAAAAACTGTTTTTT. Its translation is CASSQGQGHEKLFF. The whole variable domain, filled in from reference TRBV5-1 and TRBJ1-4, reads KAGVTQTPRYLIKTRGQQVTLSCSPISGHRSVSWYQQTPGQGLQFLFEYFSETQRNKGNFPGRFSGRQFSNSRSEMNVSTLELGDSALYLCASSQGQGHEKLFFGSGTQLSVL.